These 9 T cell receptor beta chains originate from one sample sequenced in a study of CD8 T cells in ankylosing spondylitis (dated by TCRdb to about 2017). What the authors observed across the whole study: Blood from ankylosing spondylitis patients appeared to be characterized by a TCR beta motif composed of 7 to 9 highly homologous amino acid variants.

The library was obtained by 5' RACE. The reads were generated on an Illumina HiSeq 2500. TCRdb redid the processing of the public reads, applying fastp at Q25 and MiXCR, and retained in-frame beta chains. CDR3 protein sequences are deduplicated, and each keeps its most common genes and DNA. The sample table contains about 450,000 distinct CDR3 sequences; only one count was recorded for roughly a quarter of them. Roughly 0.8% of the sample goes to the ten largest clones. These receptors lack a known antigen. The sample taken for sequencing was blood, either unsorted or a sorted T cell fraction (not recorded which). The source of these receptors is a male donor with ankylosing spondylitis.

The chain has TRBV5-1 and TRBJ2-5; possible D gene TRBD2, 5 bases. CDR1 is SGHRS and CDR2 is YFSETQ in the germline V gene. The CDR3 sequence is 14 residues long. Trimming took 1 base from V and 0 from J, leaving 7 bases between them. The CDR3: CASSLTGNQETQYF. The CDR3, as DNA: TGCGCCAGCAGCTTGACCGGGAACCAAGAGACCCAGTACTTC.

This clonotype was counted many times. This chain links TRBV12-3 or TRBV12-4 with TRBJ2-1; D unresolved. V was clipped by 3 bases and J by 6 bases, with 9 bases between them. The CDR3 covers 13 residues. CDR3 amino acids: CASSFLLGNEQFF. CDR3 bases: TGTGCCAGCAGTTTTCTTCTAGGCAATGAGCAGTTCTTC.

This clonotype came up many times. The J gene is TRBJ2-7, the V gene TRBV18; weak D call: TRBD2 (6 bases). This CDR3 is built from 14 residues. The ends were cut back, 2 bases at V and 3 bases at J, with 11 bases in the middle. CDR1 KGHSH and CDR2 LQKENI come from the germline V gene. The DNA for the CDR3 is TGTGCCAGCTCACCAGGGGATAGCGGCTACGAGCAGTACTTC. Translation: CASSPGDSGYEQYF.

V is TRBV5-1 and J is TRBJ2-1, with 16 bases fitting TRBD2. J gave up 1 base and V 3 bases, and 1 base lay outside the gene matches. Per the germline V gene, CDR1 is SGHRS and CDR2 is YFSETQ. The CDR3 has 17 amino acids. CDR3 DNA sequence: TGCGCCAGCAGCTGGGGACTAGCGGGAGGGTCCTACAATGAGCAGTTCTTC. Translation: CASSWGLAGGSYNEQFF.

This clonotype showed up just a few times. V usage is TRBV6-1 and J usage is TRBJ2-1, with D possibly being TRBD2 (7 bases). This CDR3 spans 15 amino acids. Germline-derived CDR1 and CDR2 are MNHNS and SASEGT. Trimming took 8 bases from V and 4 from J, leaving 18 bases between them. The CDR3 loop is CASLPWGGQYNEQFF. The CDR3 nucleotides are TGTGCCAGCTTACCCTGGGGGGGACAATACAATGAGCAGTTCTTC.

This clonotype was seen a few times. The V gene is TRBV21-1, the J gene TRBJ1-6; the D segment call TRBD1 is taken from the table without a DNA check. TRBV21-1 represents a pseudogene. The CDR3 covers 16 residues. The CDR3: CASSARQGGGNSPLHF. CDR3 nucleotides: TGTGCCAGCAGCGCTAGACAGGGTGGGGGTAATTCACCCCTCCACTTT.

This clonotype occurred a few times. CDR3 in DNA: TGCGCCAGCAGCTTGAGTCTAGCGGGAGGCGAGCAGTACTTC. Its translation is CASSLSLAGGEQYF. V and J are TRBV5-1 and TRBJ2-7; TRBD2 matches 11 bases. V trimming: 1 base; J trimming: 6 bases; junction bases outside the gene matches: 3. This CDR3 contains 14 residues. Germline V gene sequence: CDR1 SGHRS, CDR2 YFSETQ.

This clonotype was counted ten times or more. The chain couples TRBV5-1 to TRBJ1-2, with D perhaps TRBD1 (6 bases). The V gene lost 0 bases and the J gene lost 3 bases, with 12 bases spanning the gap. The CDR3 is 15 amino acids. Germline V gene lookup returns CDR1 SGHRS and CDR2 YFSETQ. The CDR3 is CASSLAGGRDYGYTF. CDR3 DNA sequence: TGCGCCAGCAGCTTGGCCGGGGGCAGGGACTATGGCTACACCTTC.

The sample holds a few counts of this clonotype. The chain recombines TRBV25-1 with TRBJ1-4; D is perhaps TRBD1 (5 bases). CDR1 is MGHDK and CDR2 is SYGVNS in the germline V gene. Trimming removed 5 bases from V and 17 bases from J, with 12 bases in between. The CDR3 runs 10 residues. The CDR3 sequence is CASSQGRFFF. The DNA for the CDR3 is TGTGCCAGCAGTCAGGGCAGGTTCTTTTTT.